A selection of T cell receptor beta chains follows, all from one sample in a study of T cell responses to AZD1222 COVID-19 vaccine. The method was immunoSEQ multiplex PCR; TCRdb's version includes in-frame clones alone and lacks a portion of them. Among just under 55,000 clones listed, about 90% were seen once. Sequenced here: peripheral blood, sampled on day 0 of AZD1222 vaccination. The receptors were sampled from an adult in good health. Both conserved end residues are part of each CDR3. A D gene is named only where the DNA matches it firmly. Clone size is stated in some rows and not others, as once, few, many or a class when expanded.

size	V	J	D	CDR3	DNA
NA	TRBV11-2	TRBJ2-1	NA	CASSLVFQGGNEQFF	TGTGCCAGCAGCTTAGTTTTCCAGGGAGGCAATGAGCAGTTCTTC
NA	TRBV5-8	TRBJ1-6	TRBD1	CASSPRTGEFLSPLHF	TGTGCCAGCAGCCCGAGGACAGGGGAGTTTCTTTCACCCCTCCACTTT
NA	TRBV7-8	TRBJ1-6	NA	CASSSTRPGHTQESPLHF	TGTGCCAGCAGCTCAACCCGCCCGGGACACACTCAAGAGTCACCCCTCCACTTT
once	TRBV7-8	TRBJ2-3	NA	CASSVGLSTDTQYF	TGTGCCAGCAGCGTCGGACTTAGCACAGATACGCAGTATTTT
NA	TRBV20-1	TRBJ1-1	TRBD1	CSASPAVQGQNTEAFF	TGCAGTGCTAGTCCAGCGGTACAGGGGCAGAACACTGAAGCTTTCTTT
NA	TRBV7-8	TRBJ2-7	TRBD1	CASSRLGQGAREQYF	TGTGCCAGCAGCCGTTTGGGACAGGGGGCGCGGGAGCAGTACTTC
NA	TRBV27	TRBJ1-3	NA	CASSFGKGNTIYF	TGTGCCAGCAGTTTTGGCAAGGGAAACACCATATATTTT
NA	TRBV5-4	TRBJ1-1	NA	CASSPRTELNTEAFF	TGTGCCAGCAGCCCCCGGACGGAATTGAACACTGAAGCTTTCTTT
NA	TRBV19	TRBJ1-2	NA	CASSIPLKPYGYTF	TGTGCCAGTAGTATTCCCCTGAAACCCTATGGCTACACCTTC
NA	TRBV5-1	TRBJ1-1	TRBD1	CASSLAPQGDTEAFF	TGCGCCAGCAGCTTGGCCCCCCAGGGGGACACTGAAGCTTTCTTT
NA	TRBV28	TRBJ1-2	NA	CASSRGNYGYTF	TGTGCCAGCAGTCGGGGGAACTATGGCTACACCTTC
NA	TRBV7-3	TRBJ1-1	TRBD1	CASSLMGTGKAFF	TGTGCCAGCAGCTTAATGGGGACAGGGAAAGCTTTCTTT
NA	TRBV18	TRBJ2-1	TRBD2	CASSSGTTAYNEQFF	TGTGCCAGCTCGTCCGGGACTACGGCGTACAATGAGCAGTTCTTC
NA	TRBV27	TRBJ2-5	NA	CATLSHGRGRETQYF	TGTGCCACCCTCAGCCACGGGAGAGGGCGAGAGACCCAGTACTTC
once	TRBV6-5	TRBJ2-7	NA	CASSYSFGYEQYF	TGTGCCAGCAGTTACTCGTTCGGGTACGAGCAGTACTTC
NA	TRBV7-2	TRBJ1-1	NA	CASSLVGMGTEAFF	TGTGCCAGCAGCTTAGTAGGGATGGGCACTGAAGCTTTCTTT
few	TRBV10-2	TRBJ2-5	TRBD2	CASSPGTSGRARETQYF	TGCGCCAGCAGTCCCGGGACTAGCGGGAGGGCCCGAGAGACCCAGTACTTC
NA	TRBV5-1	TRBJ2-7	NA	CASSPTGHSSYEQYF	TGCGCCAGCAGCCCTACGGGACATAGCTCCTACGAGCAGTACTTC
NA	TRBV24-1	TRBJ2-5	NA	CATSEGSFQETQYF	TGTGCCACCAGTGAAGGATCCTTCCAAGAGACCCAGTACTTC
NA	TRBV30	TRBJ1-1	NA	CAWSGQMNTEAFF	TGTGCCTGGAGTGGTCAGATGAACACTGAAGCTTTCTTT
NA	TRBV10-2	TRBJ2-5	NA	CASSVAGKPVTETQYF	TGCGCCAGCAGTGTGGCAGGGAAACCGGTCACGGAGACCCAGTACTTC
NA	TRBV28	TRBJ1-5	NA	CASSLVDRDQPQHF	TGTGCCAGCAGTTTAGTCGACCGAGATCAGCCCCAGCATTTT
NA	TRBV5-1	TRBJ1-1	TRBD1	CASSPGGAGNTEAFF	TGCGCCAGCAGCCCAGGGGGCGCGGGGAACACTGAAGCTTTCTTT
NA	TRBV5-1	TRBJ1-1	NA	CASRWQPSLGTEAFF	TGCGCCAGCAGATGGCAGCCAAGTCTAGGCACTGAAGCTTTCTTT
NA	TRBV12-3/TRBV12-4	TRBJ2-1	TRBD1	CASRADRGNEQFF	TGTGCCAGCAGGGCGGACAGGGGGAATGAGCAGTTCTTC
NA	TRBV19	TRBJ1-2	NA	CASRRAGTVRGYTF	TGTGCCAGTAGGAGGGCAGGGACCGTGAGAGGCTACACCTTC
NA	TRBV5-4	TRBJ2-3	NA	CASSPTRGGADTQYF	TGTGCCAGCAGCCCAACCAGGGGCGGGGCAGATACGCAGTATTTT
NA	TRBV10-2	TRBJ1-2	NA	CASSESDSGGGYTF	TGCGCCAGCAGTGAGTCGGACTCGGGGGGAGGCTACACCTTC
NA	TRBV15	TRBJ2-7	TRBD2	CATSRGGSGGEQYF	TGTGCCACCAGCAGAGGAGGTAGCGGGGGCGAGCAGTACTTC
NA	TRBV7-3	TRBJ2-3	TRBD1	CASSWGQGETDTQYF	TGTGCCAGCAGCTGGGGACAGGGGGAGACAGATACGCAGTATTTT